These 22 T cell receptor beta chains share one sample of origin, sequenced in a study of blood T cell repertoires in COVID-19. Sequencing was performed with immunoSEQ multiplex PCR; in TCRdb, only in-frame clones are kept and a portion is missing. The table lists over 200,000 clones, about nine tenths of them singletons, with more than 4.5% in the top ten. Sequenced input: peripheral blood. Every receptor here comes from a woman between 35 and 50 years old with acute or convalescent COVID-19.

The chain recombines TRBV6-6 with TRBJ2-2; 8 nucleotides align to TRBD1. Germline CDR1 reads MNHNY; CDR2 reads SVGAGI (reference sequence). V shed 7 bases and J 0 bases; nucleotides not matched to a gene: 4. The CDR3 has 15 residues. This CDR3 reads CASNQQGANTGELFF. CDR3 bases: TGTGCCAGCAATCAACAGGGGGCGAACACCGGGGAGCTGTTTTTT.

This sequence joins TRBV29-1 and TRBJ2-2, with 9 bases identical to TRBD2. Trimming cost V 8 bases and J 4 bases; bases outside gene matches: 14. The CDR3 is 16 amino acids. Looked up from germline, CDR1 is SQVTM and CDR2 is ANQGSEA. Here the CDR3 DNA reads TGCAGCTTCCGGACTAGCGAGTATGTCGGCACCGGGGAGCTGTTTTTT. This codes for CSFRTSEYVGTGELFF.

The genes are TRBV9 and TRBJ2-7; TRBD2 matches at 7 bases. CDR3 size: 14 residues. After removal of 4 bases from V and 4 bases from J, the junction contained 8 bases not matched to a gene. The germline V gene has CDR1 SGDLS and CDR2 YYNGEE. The CDR3 coding sequence is TGTGCCAGCAGCCCGGAGCAGGGAGGGTACGAGCAGTACGTC. Protein sequence: CASSPEQGGYEQYV.

V gene TRBV24-1 combines with J gene TRBJ2-1, with 7 nucleotides matching TRBD1. The CDR3 sequence is 16 residues long. V was pared by 3 bases and J by 2 bases, with 6 bases of the junction left unmatched. In germline, CDR1 is KGHDR, CDR2 SFDVKD. CDR3 residues: CATSDGPGGPYNEQFF. As DNA, the CDR3 is TGTGCCACCAGTGATGGGCCAGGGGGTCCCTACAATGAGCAGTTCTTC.

The chain has TRBV19 and TRBJ1-5; TRBD1 might be the D (5 bases). Germline V gene sequence: CDR1 LNHDA, CDR2 SQIVND (reference sequence). V was shortened by 5 bases and J by 6 bases, with 14 bases between the two germline ends. The CDR3 consists of 14 residues. The CDR3 region has the DNA TGTGCCAGTAGTGTTAGCAGGGAGGGTCAGCCCCAGCATTTT. It yields the protein CASSVSREGQPQHF. Full variable domain (missing parts from reference TRBV19 and TRBJ1-5): DGGITQSPKYLFRKEGQNVTLSCEQNLNHDAMYWYRQDPGQGLRLIYYSQIVNDFQKGDIAEGYSVSREKKESFPLTVTSAQKNPTAFYLCASSVSREGQPQHFGDGTRLSIL.

This chain joins TRBV14 and TRBJ1-2, with 7 bases identical to TRBD1. V lost 4 bases, J lost 4 bases, and 12 bases stayed unmatched. Germline V gene sequence: CDR1 SGHDN, CDR2 FVKESK. The CDR3 loop spans 16 amino acids. The CDR3 is CASSLDDRADGYGYTF. DNA for the CDR3: TGTGCCAGCAGCCTAGACGACAGGGCAGACGGCTATGGCTACACCTTC.

The rearrangement links TRBV19 to TRBJ1-3; D unresolved. CDR1 and CDR2 from the germline V gene are LNHDA and SQIVND (reference sequence). There are 15 residues in the CDR3. The ends were cut back, 3 bases at V and 0 bases at J, with 9 bases in the middle. This CDR3 reads CASSMGRFSGNTIYF. CDR3 sequence (DNA): TGTGCCAGTAGTATGGGCAGATTCTCTGGAAACACCATATATTTT.

This clone was counted only a few times. CDR3: CASSRRGASVAGYTF. The CDR3 bases are TGTGCCAGCAGCCGCCGGGGGGCATCGGTCGCTGGCTACACCTTC. The chain links TRBV7-2 to TRBJ1-2, with D tentatively TRBD1 (6 bases). There are 15 residues in the CDR3. V dropped 5 bases and J dropped 7 bases, with 20 bases sitting between them. In germline, CDR1 is SGHTA, CDR2 FQGNSA.

Written as DNA, the CDR3 is TGTGCCAGCAGCCAAGAGGCTCTTGACAGCCCCTCTGGAAACACCATATATTTT. It translates to CASSQEALDSPSGNTIYF. V usage is TRBV3-1 (or the pseudogene TRBV3-2) and J usage is TRBJ1-3; D is possibly TRBD1 (5 bases). CDR1 and CDR2 (germline): LGHDT, YNNKEL (reference sequence). V was pared by 0 bases and J by 0 bases, with 15 bases between. The CDR3 contains 18 residues.

The chain joins TRBV15 to TRBJ2-5, with TRBD1 identical over 8 bases. Trimming at V came to 5 bases and at J to 3 bases, leaving 11 bases not matched to a gene. The CDR3 spans 16 residues. Germline CDR1 and CDR2: LNHNV and YYDKDF (reference sequence). The CDR3: CATSPRTGTVKETQYF. As DNA, the CDR3 is TGTGCCACCAGCCCCCGGACAGGGACCGTGAAAGAGACCCAGTACTTC.

The chain uses TRBV7-6 and TRBJ2-5, with D possibly matching TRBD2 (7 bases). V gave up 0 bases and J gave up 9 bases, with 20 bases separating them. CDR3 length: 16 amino acids. The germline V gene has CDR1 SGHVS and CDR2 FNYEAQ. The CDR3 spells CASSLAGAGASPAQYF. The CDR3 bases are TGTGCCAGCAGCTTAGCTGGGGCGGGGGCCTCCCCGGCCCAGTACTTC. The entire variable domain, with the rest obtained from reference TRBV7-6 and TRBJ2-5, is as follows: GAGVSQSPRYKVTKRGQDVALRCDPISGHVSLYWYRQALGQGPEFLTYFNYEAQQDKSGLPNDRFSAERPEGSISTLTIQRTEQRDSAMYRCASSLAGAGASPAQYFGPGTRLLVL.

This clone has a handful of counts. The chain couples TRBV6-4 to TRBJ1-2, with TRBD1 identical over 10 bases. The CDR3 totals 14 residues. The germline V gene has CDR1 MRHNA and CDR2 SNTAGT. After removal of 6 bases from V and 9 bases from J, the junction contained 10 bases not matched to a gene. CDR3 coding DNA: TGTGCCAGCAGCCCCGAGGGGACAGGGGTGAGCTACACCTTC. Translation gives CASSPEGTGVSYTF.

This chain uses TRBV7-7 with TRBJ2-3; 12 nucleotides align to TRBD2. J was trimmed by 2 bases and V by 3 bases; bases with no gene match: 3. CDR1 and CDR2 (germline): SSHAT, FNYEAQ (reference sequence). This CDR3 is 16 amino acids long. The CDR3 spells CASSFLAGGTTDTQYF. The DNA of the CDR3 is TGTGCCAGCAGCTTCCTAGCGGGGGGGACCACAGATACGCAGTATTTT. The variable domain in full, completed from reference TRBV7-7 and TRBJ2-3, reads GAGVSQSPRYKVTKRGQDVTLRCDPISSHATLYWYQQALGQGPEFLTYFNYEAQPDKSGLPSDRFSAERPEGSISTLTIQRTEQRDSAMYRCASSFLAGGTTDTQYFGPGTRLTVL.

The gene calls are TRBV29-1 and TRBJ2-2; the D is unclear. The V end lost 7 bases, the J end lost 5 bases, and 5 bases lay between the germline ends. Looked up from germline, CDR1 is SQVTM and CDR2 is ANQGSEA. This CDR3 is built from 10 residues. CDR3 DNA sequence: TGCAGCGCATATACCGGGGAGCTGTTTTTT. Translation gives CSAYTGELFF.

The chain uses TRBV5-1 and TRBJ2-7; 11 bases are a match to TRBD1. V was pared by 4 bases and J by 6 bases, with 3 bases of the junction left unmatched. Germline lookup yields CDR1 SGHRS and CDR2 YFSETQ. The CDR3 contains 13 residues. CDR3 region: CASSLGTGGEQYV. The CDR3 DNA follows: TGCGCCAGCAGCCTCGGGACAGGGGGCGAGCAGTACGTC.

Here the CDR3 reads CASSSDRANYGYTF. CDR3 sequence (DNA): TGTGCCAGCAGTTCGGACAGGGCTAACTATGGCTACACCTTC. This chain connects TRBV5-4 to TRBJ1-2; 8 nucleotides line up with TRBD1. This CDR3 has 14 amino acids. V lost 5 bases, J lost 0 bases, and 3 bases stayed unmatched. Germline V CDR1 and CDR2: SGHNT, YYREEE (reference sequence).

The chain uses TRBV6-5 and TRBJ1-4, with a weak D call TRBD1 (6 bases). Germline V gene sequence: CDR1 MNHEY, CDR2 SVGAGI. This CDR3 spans 15 amino acids. Between the trimmed V and J ends, which lost 8 bases and 1 base, there was a span of 14 bases. The DNA for the CDR3 is TGTGCCAGCCGATCCTACAGGGAAACTAATGAAAAACTGTTTTTT. This gives the protein CASRSYRETNEKLFF.

This chain joins TRBV12-5 and TRBJ1-2; maybe TRBD1 (6 bases). Germline V gene data show CDR1 as LGHNT and CDR2 as FRNRAP. V lost 0 bases and J lost 0, with 14 bases in between. The length of the CDR3 is 17 residues. The CDR3 bases are TGTGCTAGTGGTTTGGTACCAGGGGTTCCGGCTAACTATGGCTACACCTTC. This gives the protein CASGLVPGVPANYGYTF.

The chain joins TRBV3-1 (or the pseudogene TRBV3-2) to TRBJ2-2; tentatively, D is TRBD1 (5 bases). Germline V gives CDR1 LGHDT, CDR2 YNNKEL (reference sequence). The CDR3 totals 13 residues. V was clipped by 6 bases and J by 6 bases, with 11 bases between them. The CDR3 region is CASSSTGAGELFF. CDR3 in DNA: TGTGCCAGCAGTTCTACAGGAGCCGGGGAGCTGTTTTTT.

On this clone: At one boundary the junction diverges from the germline segment, which might be a read error. The rearrangement joins TRBV19 to TRBJ1-5; 7 nucleotides align to TRBD1. This CDR3 comprises 14 residues. CDR1 is LNHDA and CDR2 is SQIVND in the germline V gene (reference sequence). This chain's CDR3 is CATTRTTGNRPQHF. CDR3 DNA: TGTGCCACAACTAGGACGACAGGGAATCGGCCCCAGCATTTT.

The V call is TRBV30, the J call TRBJ2-3; 10 bases agree with TRBD1. From germline, CDR1 is GTSNPN and CDR2 SVGIG (reference sequence). The CDR3 has 15 amino acids. Trimming cost V 4 bases and J 1 base; bases outside gene matches: 5. The CDR3 bases are TGTGCCTGGATCGGGACAGGGGTCCGCACAGATACGCAGTATTTT. Translating gives CAWIGTGVRTDTQYF.

This chain joins TRBV5-1 and TRBJ1-1; perhaps TRBD1 as D (5 bases). The CDR3 length is 15 residues. V gave up 4 bases and J gave up 0 bases, with 13 bases separating them. CDR1 and CDR2 from the germline V gene are SGHRS and YFSETQ. CDR3 residues: CASSLYQGLNTEAFF. The CDR3 DNA sequence: TGCGCCAGCAGCCTCTACCAGGGATTGAACACTGAAGCTTTCTTT.